This T cell receptor beta chain was documented in a study of chronic HIV infection and antiretroviral therapy. This clonotype has more than one count but fewer than ten. CDR1 is SGHRS and CDR2 is YFSETQ in the germline V gene. The length of the CDR3 is 15 residues. J gave up 9 bases and V 0 bases, and 4 bases lay outside the gene matches. One entry per CDR3 protein results from TCRdb running MiXCR on the 5' RACE reads. Of just over 30,000 distinct CDR3 sequences listed, around 9% are singletons. The sequencing input was peripheral blood. This receptor was taken from an adult who had HIV and had not received antiretroviral therapy, or was an uninfected healthy control (not recorded which). The rearrangement joins TRBV5-1 to TRBJ2-1; TRBD2 aligns across 12 bases. CDR3 loop: CASSLGTSGAGEQFF. The CDR3 DNA is TGCGCCAGCAGCTTGGGGACTAGCGGGGCGGGTGAGCAGTTCTTC. Filled out from reference TRBV5-1 and TRBJ2-1, the complete variable domain reads KAGVTQTPRYLIKTRGQQVTLSCSPISGHRSVSWYQQTPGQGLQFLFEYFSETQRNKGNFPGRFSGRQFSNSRSEMNVSTLELGDSALYLCASSLGTSGAGEQFFGPGTRLTVL.